These T cell receptor beta chains were read from a single sample in a study of human T cells and chemical hapten exposure. TCRdb recomputed calls from the RACE reads with MiXCR, one row per CDR3 protein. The sample contains under 450,000 distinct CDR3 sequences, roughly 5% of which appear only once. Sequencing used whole blood, obtained in connection with sensitization to the hapten diphenylcyclopropenone (DPC). These receptors were taken from a woman between 45 and 60 years old with alopecia areata. Some clones in this sample may be carry-over from other donors' samples. Each CDR3 is given with its conserved first and last residue. D genes are given only for firm matches.

d_gene: NA
v_gene: TRBV27
CDR3aa: CASTPVGRSNTEAFF

d_gene: NA
v_gene: TRBV11-2
CDR3aa: CASSPGRVNIQYF

d_gene: NA
v_gene: TRBV6-5
CDR3aa: CASSYSQGIQETQYF

d_gene: NA
v_gene: TRBV18
CDR3aa: CASSPPGQGSETQYF

d_gene: NA
v_gene: TRBV6-5
CDR3aa: CASSRGGQTKNIQYF

d_gene: TRBD2
v_gene: TRBV6-1
CDR3aa: CASSEARGGLKNEQFF

d_gene: TRBD1
v_gene: TRBV20-1
CDR3aa: CSALDRAEQPQHF

d_gene: TRBD2
v_gene: TRBV6-5
CDR3aa: CASSLEAGGLGQFF

d_gene: NA
v_gene: TRBV12-1
CDR3aa: CARKMTGQCNQPQHF

d_gene: NA
v_gene: TRBV29-1
CDR3aa: CSARVEQETQYF

d_gene: TRBD2
v_gene: TRBV6-5
CDR3aa: CASSLAGGHTDTQYF

d_gene: NA
v_gene: TRBV7-2
CDR3aa: CASSSTGSGEKLFF

d_gene: NA
v_gene: TRBV29-1
CDR3aa: CSVVPDTQYF

d_gene: TRBD1
v_gene: TRBV5-1
CDR3aa: CASSWTGIGADTQYF

d_gene: TRBD1
v_gene: TRBV2
CDR3aa: CASSEEDRVTEAFF

d_gene: NA
v_gene: TRBV11-2
CDR3aa: CASRWGGETDTQYF

d_gene: NA
v_gene: TRBV6-5
CDR3aa: CASSLSQGRTEAFF

d_gene: TRBD2
v_gene: TRBV6-1
CDR3aa: CASSRPGSGGSTGELFF

d_gene: NA
v_gene: TRBV6-6
CDR3aa: CASRQGATNEKLFF

d_gene: TRBD1
v_gene: TRBV28
CDR3aa: CASISGQGAGGNTIYF

d_gene: NA
v_gene: TRBV28
CDR3aa: CASTPEGRPFTNEQFF

d_gene: NA
v_gene: TRBV5-1
CDR3aa: CASSLGGPTDTQYF

d_gene: NA
v_gene: TRBV12-3/TRBV12-4
CDR3aa: CASSSDGESYGYTF

d_gene: TRBD2
v_gene: TRBV24-1
CDR3aa: CATSGTSGWDEQFF

d_gene: TRBD2
v_gene: TRBV4-3
CDR3aa: CASSRSRTSVQETQYF

d_gene: NA
v_gene: TRBV19
CDR3aa: CASSIGTWGYEQYF

d_gene: NA
v_gene: TRBV6-1
CDR3aa: CASILEGLSGNTIYF

d_gene: TRBD1
v_gene: TRBV20-1
CDR3aa: CSADRADEQYF

d_gene: NA
v_gene: TRBV10-3
CDR3aa: CAISESTGGSGNTIYF

d_gene: NA
v_gene: TRBV7-2
CDR3aa: CASSLAPALANNEQFF

d_gene: NA
v_gene: TRBV7-2
CDR3aa: CASRGAGWHEQFF

d_gene: NA
v_gene: TRBV27
CDR3aa: CASSSIHLSEQYF

d_gene: NA
v_gene: TRBV20-1
CDR3aa: CSAIGPSTDTQYF

d_gene: NA
v_gene: TRBV7-9
CDR3aa: CASILGSSGANVLTF

d_gene: TRBD1
v_gene: TRBV12-3/TRBV12-4
CDR3aa: CASTGTGESPLHF

d_gene: TRBD1
v_gene: TRBV20-1
CDR3aa: CSASRGTGNEKLFF

d_gene: TRBD1
v_gene: TRBV12-3/TRBV12-4
CDR3aa: CASSPRDRALHEQYF

d_gene: TRBD1
v_gene: TRBV6-5
CDR3aa: CASTGTGANYGYTF

d_gene: TRBD1
v_gene: TRBV7-9
CDR3aa: CASSSSGGGGYGYTF

d_gene: NA
v_gene: TRBV5-6
CDR3aa: CASSFTGISGANVLTF

d_gene: TRBD1
v_gene: TRBV12-3/TRBV12-4
CDR3aa: CASSFGTGNGYTF

d_gene: NA
v_gene: TRBV27
CDR3aa: CASSFGRGQYF

d_gene: TRBD1
v_gene: TRBV12-3/TRBV12-4
CDR3aa: CASSSDRASSYEQYF

d_gene: NA
v_gene: TRBV6-5
CDR3aa: CASRRAGMDEKLFF

d_gene: NA
v_gene: TRBV24-1
CDR3aa: CATSDQTSNYGYTF

d_gene: NA
v_gene: TRBV2
CDR3aa: CASRTGPTGRQFF

d_gene: NA
v_gene: TRBV20-1
CDR3aa: CSASFLAKNIQYF

d_gene: NA
v_gene: TRBV27
CDR3aa: CASSCPPLRVTYEQYF

d_gene: TRBD1
v_gene: TRBV27
CDR3aa: CASSRGTGDGYTF

d_gene: NA
v_gene: TRBV3-1
CDR3aa: CASSQDYGQGTGELFF

d_gene: NA
v_gene: TRBV7-2
CDR3aa: CASSLYGGSQETQYF

d_gene: NA
v_gene: TRBV7-3
CDR3aa: CASSLRAQPVHGYTF

d_gene: TRBD1
v_gene: TRBV13
CDR3aa: CASSPRTGPGDTQYF

d_gene: NA
v_gene: TRBV5-6
CDR3aa: CASSHRSRGEAFF

d_gene: TRBD2
v_gene: TRBV4-3
CDR3aa: CASSQDWSGRSVGEQFF